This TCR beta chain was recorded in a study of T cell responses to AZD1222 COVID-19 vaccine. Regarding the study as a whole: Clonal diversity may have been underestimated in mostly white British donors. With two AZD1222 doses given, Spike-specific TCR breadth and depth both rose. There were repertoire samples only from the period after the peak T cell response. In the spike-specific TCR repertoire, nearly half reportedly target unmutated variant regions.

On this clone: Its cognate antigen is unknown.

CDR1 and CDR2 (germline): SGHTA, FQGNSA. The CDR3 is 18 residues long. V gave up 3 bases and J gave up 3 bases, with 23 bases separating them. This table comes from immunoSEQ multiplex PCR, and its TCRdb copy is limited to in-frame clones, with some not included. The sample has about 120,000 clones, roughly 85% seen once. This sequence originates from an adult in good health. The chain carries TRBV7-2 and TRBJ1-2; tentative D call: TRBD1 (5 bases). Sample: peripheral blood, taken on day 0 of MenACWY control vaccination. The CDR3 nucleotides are TGTGCCAGCAGCTTGTCTCTGCGGGGGAAAAGCGCGTACTATGGCTACACCTTC. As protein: CASSLSLRGKSAYYGYTF. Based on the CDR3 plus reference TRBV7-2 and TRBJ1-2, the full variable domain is GAGVSQSPSNKVTEKGKDVELRCDPISGHTALYWYRQSLGQGLEFLIYFQGNSAPDKSGLPSDRFSAERTGGSVSTLTIQRTQQEDSAVYLCASSLSLRGKSAYYGYTFGSGTRLTVV.